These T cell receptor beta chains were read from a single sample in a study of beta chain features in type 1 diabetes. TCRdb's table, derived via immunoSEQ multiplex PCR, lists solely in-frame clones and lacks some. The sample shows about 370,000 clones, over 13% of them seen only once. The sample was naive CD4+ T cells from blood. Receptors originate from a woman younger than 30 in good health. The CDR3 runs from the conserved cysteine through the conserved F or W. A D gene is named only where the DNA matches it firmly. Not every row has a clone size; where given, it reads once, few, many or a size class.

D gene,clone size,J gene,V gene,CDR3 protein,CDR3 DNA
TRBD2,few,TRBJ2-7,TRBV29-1,CSVLGREGLHEQYF,TGCAGCGTTTTAGGGCGGGAGGGCCTCCACGAGCAGTACTTC
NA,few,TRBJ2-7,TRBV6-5,CASSFPGQSYEQYF,TGTGCCAGCAGTTTCCCGGGACAAAGCTACGAGCAGTACTTC
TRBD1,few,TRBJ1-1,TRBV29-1,CSVEGTTGKNTEAFF,TGCAGCGTTGAGGGGACGACAGGGAAGAACACTGAAGCTTTCTTT
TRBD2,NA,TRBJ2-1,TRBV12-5,CASGTERGGNEQFF,TGTGCTAGTGGTACCGAGCGGGGCGGGAATGAGCAGTTCTTC
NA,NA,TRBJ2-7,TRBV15,CATSRQPGHASYEQYF,TGTGCCACCAGCCGCCAGCCGGGACACGCATCCTACGAGCAGTACTTC
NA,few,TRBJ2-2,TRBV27,CASHPTGNTGELFF,TGTGCCAGCCACCCCACAGGGAACACCGGGGAGCTGTTTTTT
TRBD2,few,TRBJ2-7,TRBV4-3,CASSQDSGRSYEQYF,TGCGCCAGCAGCCAAGATAGCGGGAGATCCTACGAGCAGTACTTC
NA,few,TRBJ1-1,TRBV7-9,CASSQNTEAFF,TGTGCCAGCAGCCAGAACACTGAAGCTTTCTTT
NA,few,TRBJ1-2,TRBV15,CATSRDRIPNYGYTF,TGTGCCACCAGCAGAGACAGAATACCTAACTATGGCTACACCTTC
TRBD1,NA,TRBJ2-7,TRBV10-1,CASSRDRRQYEQYF,TGCGCCAGCAGTCGGGACAGAAGGCAATACGAGCAGTACTTC
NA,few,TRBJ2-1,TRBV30,CAWSVLVDNEQFF,TGTGCCTGGAGTGTTTTAGTAGACAATGAGCAGTTCTTC
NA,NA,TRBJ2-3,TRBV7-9,CASSLGQNTDTQYF,TGTGCCAGCAGCTTAGGCCAGAACACAGATACGCAGTATTTT
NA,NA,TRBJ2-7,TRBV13,CASSSITGSHEQYF,TGTGCCAGCAGCTCTATCACAGGGTCCCACGAGCAGTACTTC
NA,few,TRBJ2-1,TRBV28,CASSSWTRLNEQFF,TGTGCCAGCAGCTCCTGGACTCGGTTAAATGAGCAGTTCTTC
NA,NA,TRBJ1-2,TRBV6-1,CASRTDSPNYGYTF,TGTGCCAGCAGAACTGACAGTCCTAACTATGGCTACACCTTC
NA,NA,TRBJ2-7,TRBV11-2,CASSPSYEQYF,TGTGCCAGCAGCCCGTCCTACGAGCAGTACTTC
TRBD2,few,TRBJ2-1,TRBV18,CASSQTSGSGNDEQFF,TGTGCCAGCTCACAGACTAGCGGGAGCGGGAACGATGAGCAGTTCTTC
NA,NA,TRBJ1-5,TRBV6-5,CASRQGTDQPQHF,TGTGCCAGTCGTCAGGGTACGGATCAGCCCCAGCATTTT
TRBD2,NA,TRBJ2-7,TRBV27,CASSLSRRELFSAVHEQYF,TGTGCCAGCAGTTTATCGAGGCGGGAGTTGTTTTCGGCCGTACACGAGCAGTACTTC
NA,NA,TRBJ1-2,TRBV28,CASALGSNYGYTF,TGTGCCAGCGCCCTTGGCAGTAACTATGGCTACACCTTC
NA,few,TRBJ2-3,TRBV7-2,CASSKDYLSTDTQYF,TGTGCCAGCAGCAAGGACTACCTTAGCACAGATACGCAGTATTTT
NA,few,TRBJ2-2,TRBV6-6,CASSSYRSGELFF,TGTGCCAGCAGTTCCTACAGGTCCGGGGAGCTGTTTTTT
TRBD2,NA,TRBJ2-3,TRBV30,CAWSKGLAVIRTQYF,TGTGCCTGGAGTAAGGGACTAGCGGTAATACGTACGCAGTATTTT
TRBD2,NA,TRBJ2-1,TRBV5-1,CASMAGLAGPSSYNEQFF,TGCGCCAGCATGGCGGGACTAGCGGGCCCAAGCTCCTACAATGAGCAGTTCTTC
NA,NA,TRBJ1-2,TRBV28,CAGMDASSGVGYTF,TGTGCCGGCATGGACGCCTCCTCAGGGGTCGGCTACACCTTC
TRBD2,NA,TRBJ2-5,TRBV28,CASSFQIAGKETQYF,TGTGCCAGCAGTTTCCAGATAGCGGGTAAAGAGACCCAGTACTTC
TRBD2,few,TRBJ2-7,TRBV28,CASRGLAGTYEQYF,TGTGCCAGCAGGGGACTAGCAGGCACCTACGAGCAGTACTTC
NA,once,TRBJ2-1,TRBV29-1,CSVEVVGGAWQWQFF,TGCAGCGTTGAAGTGGTAGGGGGAGCCTGGCAGTGGCAGTTCTTC
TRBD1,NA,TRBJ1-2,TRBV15,CATSRDRQGDGYTF,TGTGCCACCAGCAGAGATCGACAGGGGGATGGCTACACCTTC
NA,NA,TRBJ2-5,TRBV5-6,CASSLEGGRWTQYF,TGTGCCAGCAGCTTGGAGGGGGGGCGGTGGACCCAGTACTTC
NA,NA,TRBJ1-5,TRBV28,CASSLYARTLRNQPQHF,TGTGCCAGCAGTTTATACGCACGGACACTGAGAAATCAGCCCCAGCATTTT
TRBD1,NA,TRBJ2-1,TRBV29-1,CSVATGGHNEQFF,TGCAGCGTTGCCACAGGGGGACACAATGAGCAGTTCTTC
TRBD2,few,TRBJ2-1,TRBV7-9,CASSLTGLAYNEQFF,TGTGCCAGCAGCTTAACGGGACTAGCCTACAATGAGCAGTTCTTC
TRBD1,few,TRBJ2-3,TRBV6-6,CASSTGQAVPDTQYF,TGTGCCAGCAGTACTGGACAGGCTGTACCAGATACGCAGTATTTT
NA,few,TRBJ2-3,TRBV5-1,CASSLGTIPDTQYF,TGCGCCAGCAGCTTGGGAACTATCCCAGATACGCAGTATTTT
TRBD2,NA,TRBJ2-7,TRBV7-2,CASSLVLAETVYEQYF,TGTGCCAGCAGCTTAGTGCTAGCGGAGACAGTCTACGAGCAGTACTTC
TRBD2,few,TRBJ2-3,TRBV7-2,CASSPRLAGSTDTQYF,TGTGCCAGCAGCCCTCGACTAGCGGGAAGCACAGATACGCAGTATTTT
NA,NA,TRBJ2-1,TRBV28,CASRASGTHINEQFF,TGTGCCAGCAGGGCCTCCGGGACTCACATCAATGAGCAGTTCTTC
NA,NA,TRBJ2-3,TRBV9,CASSVTGTDTQYF,TGTGCCAGCAGCGTAACGGGCACAGATACGCAGTATTTT
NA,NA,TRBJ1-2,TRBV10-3,CAISDAGATYGYTF,TGTGCCATCAGTGATGCGGGGGCGACCTATGGCTACACCTTC
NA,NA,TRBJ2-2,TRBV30,CAWSTVDISTGELFF,TGTGCCTGGAGTACAGTGGACATATCCACCGGGGAGCTGTTTTTT
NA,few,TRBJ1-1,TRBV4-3,CASSQGRGYYSEAFF,TGCGCCAGCAGCCAAGGACGAGGATATTATTCTGAAGCTTTCTTT
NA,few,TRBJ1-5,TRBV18,CASSPRQGGPNQPQHF,TGTGCCAGCTCACCGCGGCAGGGTGGCCCCAATCAGCCCCAGCATTTT
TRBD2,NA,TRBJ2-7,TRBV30,CAWSHSGGPIYEQYF,TGTGCCTGGAGCCATTCGGGAGGGCCCATCTACGAGCAGTACTTC
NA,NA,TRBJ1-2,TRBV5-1,CASSPGQPQINYGYTF,TGCGCCAGCAGCCCAGGACAGCCACAAATTAACTATGGCTACACCTTC
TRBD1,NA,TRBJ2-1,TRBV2,CASRQGFNEQFF,TGTGCCAGCAGACAGGGGTTCAATGAGCAGTTCTTC
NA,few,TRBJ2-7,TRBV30,CAWRKLSGASYEQYF,TGTGCCTGGAGGAAGCTGTCAGGGGCTTCCTACGAGCAGTACTTC
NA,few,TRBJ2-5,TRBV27,CASSLIRGPQETQYF,TGTGCCAGCAGTTTAATCCGTGGCCCTCAAGAGACCCAGTACTTC
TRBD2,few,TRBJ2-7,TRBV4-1,CASSQVAGTSGYEQYF,TGCGCCAGCAGCCAAGTGGCCGGGACTAGCGGATACGAGCAGTACTTC